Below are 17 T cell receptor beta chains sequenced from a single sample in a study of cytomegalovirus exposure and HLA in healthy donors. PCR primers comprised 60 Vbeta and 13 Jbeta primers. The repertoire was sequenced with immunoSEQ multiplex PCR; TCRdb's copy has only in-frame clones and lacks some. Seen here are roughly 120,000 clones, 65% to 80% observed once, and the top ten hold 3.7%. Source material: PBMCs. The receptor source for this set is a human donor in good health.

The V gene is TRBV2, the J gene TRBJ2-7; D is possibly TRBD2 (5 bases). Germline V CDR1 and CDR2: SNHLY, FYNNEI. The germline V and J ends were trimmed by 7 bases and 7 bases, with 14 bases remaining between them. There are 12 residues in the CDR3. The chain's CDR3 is CASTLRRGEQYF. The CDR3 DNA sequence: TGTGCCAGCACCCTCCGTCGGGGAGAGCAGTACTTC.

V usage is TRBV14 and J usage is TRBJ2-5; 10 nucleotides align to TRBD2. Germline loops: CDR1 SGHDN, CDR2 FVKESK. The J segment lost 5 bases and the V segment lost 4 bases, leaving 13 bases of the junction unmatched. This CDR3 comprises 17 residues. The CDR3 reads CASSRGPSGSSRETQYF. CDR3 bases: TGTGCCAGCAGCCGAGGCCCTAGCGGGAGCAGTAGGGAGACCCAGTACTTC.

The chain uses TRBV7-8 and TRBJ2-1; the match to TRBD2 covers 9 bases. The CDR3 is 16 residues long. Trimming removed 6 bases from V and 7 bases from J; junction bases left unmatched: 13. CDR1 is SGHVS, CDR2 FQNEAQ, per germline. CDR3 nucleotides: TGTGCCAGCAGTCACCGCGATAGCGGGAGTAGGAATGAGCAGTTCTTC. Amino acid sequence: CASSHRDSGSRNEQFF.

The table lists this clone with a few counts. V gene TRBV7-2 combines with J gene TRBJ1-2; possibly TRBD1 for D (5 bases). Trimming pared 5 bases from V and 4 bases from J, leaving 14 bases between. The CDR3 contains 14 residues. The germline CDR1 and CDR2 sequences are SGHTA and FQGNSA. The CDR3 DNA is TGTGCCAGCAGCGCCCTGACAGCCCCCTATGGCTACACCTTC. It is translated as CASSALTAPYGYTF. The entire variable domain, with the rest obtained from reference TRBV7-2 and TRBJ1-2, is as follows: GAGVSQSPSNKVTEKGKDVELRCDPISGHTALYWYRQSLGQGLEFLIYFQGNSAPDKSGLPSDRFSAERTGGSVSTLTIQRTQQEDSAVYLCASSALTAPYGYTFGSGTRLTVV.

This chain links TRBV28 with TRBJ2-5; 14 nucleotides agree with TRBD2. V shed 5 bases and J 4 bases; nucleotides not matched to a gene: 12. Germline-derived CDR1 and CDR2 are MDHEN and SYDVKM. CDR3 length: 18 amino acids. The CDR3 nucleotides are TGTGCCAGCAGTACAGCCGGGACTAGCGGGGGACGGGGAGAGACCCAGTACTTC. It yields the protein CASSTAGTSGGRGETQYF.

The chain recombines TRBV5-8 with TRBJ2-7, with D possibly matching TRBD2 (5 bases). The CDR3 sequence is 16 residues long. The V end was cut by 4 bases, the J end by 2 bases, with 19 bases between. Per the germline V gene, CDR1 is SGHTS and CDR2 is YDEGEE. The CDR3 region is CASSPGGSIITYEQYF. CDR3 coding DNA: TGTGCCAGCAGCCCAGGAGGCAGCATCATTACCTACGAGCAGTACTTC.

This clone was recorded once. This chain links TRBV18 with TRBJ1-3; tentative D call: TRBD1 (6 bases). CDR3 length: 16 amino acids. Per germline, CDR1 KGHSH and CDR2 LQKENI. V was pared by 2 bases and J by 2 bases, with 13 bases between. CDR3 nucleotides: TGTGCCAGCTCACCAGACAGGCGAAATCCTGGAAACACCATATATTTT. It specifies CASSPDRRNPGNTIYF.

The CDR3 spells CASSQTLYEQYF. CDR3 in DNA: TGTGCCAGCAGCCAGACTCTCTACGAGCAGTACTTC. This chain connects TRBV6-6 to TRBJ2-7; D is undetermined. CDR1 and CDR2 (germline): MNHNY, SVGAGI (reference sequence). CDR3 length equals 12 residues. V lost 6 bases, J lost 3 bases, and 9 bases lay in between.

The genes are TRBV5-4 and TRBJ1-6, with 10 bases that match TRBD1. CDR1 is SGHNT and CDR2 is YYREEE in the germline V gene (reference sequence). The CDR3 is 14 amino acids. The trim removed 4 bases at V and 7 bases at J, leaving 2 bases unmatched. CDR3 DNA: TGTGCCAGCAGCCAGGACAGGGGGAATTCACCCCTCCACTTT. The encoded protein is CASSQDRGNSPLHF.

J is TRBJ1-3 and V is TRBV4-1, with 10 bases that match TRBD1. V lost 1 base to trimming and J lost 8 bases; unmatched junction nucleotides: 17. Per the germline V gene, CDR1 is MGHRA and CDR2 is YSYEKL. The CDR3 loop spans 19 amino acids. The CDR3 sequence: CASSQGTAELGTGVYTIYF. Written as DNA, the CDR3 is TGCGCCAGCAGCCAAGGAACCGCCGAGCTGGGGACAGGGGTATACACCATATATTTT.

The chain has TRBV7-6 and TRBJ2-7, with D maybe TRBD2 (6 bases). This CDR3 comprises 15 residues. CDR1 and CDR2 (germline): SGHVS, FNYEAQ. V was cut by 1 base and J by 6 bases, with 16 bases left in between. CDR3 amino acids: CASSLVGEASGEQYF. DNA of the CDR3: TGTGCCAGCAGCTTAGTCGGGGAGGCGAGCGGCGAGCAGTACTTC.

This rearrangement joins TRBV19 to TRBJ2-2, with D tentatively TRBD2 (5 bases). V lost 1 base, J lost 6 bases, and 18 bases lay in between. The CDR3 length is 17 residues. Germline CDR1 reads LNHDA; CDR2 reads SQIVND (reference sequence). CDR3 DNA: TGTGCCAGTAGTATAGTAAGCGGACGAAGGGTACCCGGGGAGCTGTTTTTT. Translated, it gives CASSIVSGRRVPGELFF. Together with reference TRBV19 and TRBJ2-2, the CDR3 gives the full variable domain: DGGITQSPKYLFRKEGQNVTLSCEQNLNHDAMYWYRQDPGQGLRLIYYSQIVNDFQKGDIAEGYSVSREKKESFPLTVTSAQKNPTAFYLCASSIVSGRRVPGELFFGEGSRLTVL.

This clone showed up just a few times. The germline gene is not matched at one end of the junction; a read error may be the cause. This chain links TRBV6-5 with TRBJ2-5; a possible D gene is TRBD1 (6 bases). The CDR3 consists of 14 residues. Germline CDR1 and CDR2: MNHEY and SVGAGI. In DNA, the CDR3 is TGTGCCAGCAGCACAGGGCAGGGCCAAGGGACCCAGTACTTC. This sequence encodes CASSTGQGQGTQYF.

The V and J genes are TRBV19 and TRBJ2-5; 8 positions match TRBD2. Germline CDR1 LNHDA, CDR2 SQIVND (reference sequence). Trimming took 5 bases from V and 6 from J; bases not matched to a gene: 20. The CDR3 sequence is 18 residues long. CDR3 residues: CASSSGGIRAVVTKTQYF. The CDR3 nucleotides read TGTGCCAGTAGTTCGGGGGGGATCAGGGCCGTGGTAACAAAGACCCAGTACTTC.

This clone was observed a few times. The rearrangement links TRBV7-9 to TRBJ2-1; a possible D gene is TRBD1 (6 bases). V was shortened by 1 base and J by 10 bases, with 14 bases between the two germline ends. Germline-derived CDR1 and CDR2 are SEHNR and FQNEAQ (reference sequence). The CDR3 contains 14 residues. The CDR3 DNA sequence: TGTGCCAGCAGCTTAGGGACAGTTAAACAGGAGCAGTTCTTC. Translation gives CASSLGTVKQEQFF.

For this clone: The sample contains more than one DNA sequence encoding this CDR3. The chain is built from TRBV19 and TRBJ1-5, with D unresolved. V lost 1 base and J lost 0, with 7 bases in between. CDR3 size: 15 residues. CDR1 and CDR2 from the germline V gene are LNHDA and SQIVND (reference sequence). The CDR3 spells CASSIGSYSNQPQHF. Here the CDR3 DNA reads TGTGCCAGTAGTATAGGGTCCTATAGCAATCAGCCCCAGCATTTT. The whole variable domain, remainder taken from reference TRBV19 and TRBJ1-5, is DGGITQSPKYLFRKEGQNVTLSCEQNLNHDAMYWYRQDPGQGLRLIYYSQIVNDFQKGDIAEGYSVSREKKESFPLTVTSAQKNPTAFYLCASSIGSYSNQPQHFGDGTRLSIL.

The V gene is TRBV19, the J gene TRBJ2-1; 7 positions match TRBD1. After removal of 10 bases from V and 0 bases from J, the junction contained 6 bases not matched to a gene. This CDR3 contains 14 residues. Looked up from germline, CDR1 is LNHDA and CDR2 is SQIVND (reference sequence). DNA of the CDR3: TGTGCCACCGCGACAGGGCCCTCCTACAATGAGCAGTTCTTC. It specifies CATATGPSYNEQFF.